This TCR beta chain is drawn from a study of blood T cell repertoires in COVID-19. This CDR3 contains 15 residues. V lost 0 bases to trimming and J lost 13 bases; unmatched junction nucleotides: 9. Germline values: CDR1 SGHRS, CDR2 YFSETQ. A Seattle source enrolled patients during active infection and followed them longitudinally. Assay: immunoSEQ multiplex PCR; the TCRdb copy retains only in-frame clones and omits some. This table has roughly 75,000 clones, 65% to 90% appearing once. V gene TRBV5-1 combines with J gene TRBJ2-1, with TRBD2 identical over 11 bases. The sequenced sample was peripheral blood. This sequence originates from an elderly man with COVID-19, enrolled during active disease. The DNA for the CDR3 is TGCGCCAGCAGCTTGGAGGGTAGCGGGGGGGCCCCACAGTTCTTC. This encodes CASSLEGSGGAPQFF.